This T cell receptor beta chain was sequenced in a study of blood T cell repertoires in COVID-19. Study in general: The cDNA or gDNA used as material had been derived from T cells, B-cell-depleted T cells, or PBMCs.

With 3 bases clipped from V and 6 bases from J, the junction kept 7 bases outside the gene matches. From germline, CDR1 is ENHRY and CDR2 SYGVKD. CDR3 length equals 16 residues. In the original processing: It was from reference gene primer amplification that nucleated cell counts were estimated. The data were produced by immunoSEQ multiplex PCR, yet TCRdb's version contains in-frame clones alone and is incomplete. V, J and clone size reflect that table, while D and trimming were determined from the DNA. The data hold some 47,000 clones, with 70% to 90% observed a single time. In this sample, this clone turned up once.

This clonotype was sampled from a woman older than 75 with acute or convalescent COVID-19. Sequenced input: peripheral blood. The rearrangement joins TRBV10-3 to TRBJ1-4, with TRBD1 matching over 10 bases. The CDR3 coding sequence is TGTGCCATCAGTGACAACGCGGGACAGGGGCATGAAAAACTGTTTTTT. Translation gives CAISDNAGQGHEKLFF.